This passage covers 25 T cell receptor beta chains from one sample sequenced in a study of blood T cell repertoires in COVID-19. The table came from immunoSEQ multiplex PCR; TCRdb's copy has only in-frame clones and leaves some out. The sample shows about 100,000 clones, roughly four fifths of them seen only once. Input material: peripheral blood. These receptors came from a man in his sixties with acute or convalescent COVID-19.

The V gene is TRBV7-9, the J gene TRBJ2-3, with TRBD2 identical over 10 bases. The V segment lost 1 base and the J segment 2 bases; nucleotides outside the gene matches: 9. CDR3 size: 18 residues. The germline V gene has CDR1 SEHNR and CDR2 FQNEAQ (reference sequence). The CDR3 nucleotides read TGTGCCAGCAGCTTAGGATTAGCGGGGGGATCATTCACAGATACGCAGTATTTT. Translation gives CASSLGLAGGSFTDTQYF. The full variable domain, completed using reference TRBV7-9 and TRBJ2-3, is DTGVSQNPRHKITKRGQNVTFRCDPISEHNRLYWYRQTLGQGPEFLTYFQNEAQLEKSRLLSDRFSAERPKGSFSTLEIQRTEQGDSAMYLCASSLGLAGGSFTDTQYFGPGTRLTVL.

J is TRBJ2-5 and V is TRBV7-2; tentatively, D is TRBD2 (6 bases). The germline CDR1 and CDR2 sequences are SGHTA and FQGNSA. V was pared by 6 bases and J by 1 base, with 12 bases between. This CDR3 has 14 amino acids. CDR3: CASRFQGGQETQYF. DNA for the CDR3: TGTGCCAGCAGATTCCAGGGAGGCCAAGAGACCCAGTACTTC.

The genes are TRBV18 and TRBJ2-2, with D tentatively TRBD1 (5 bases). Trimming pared 0 bases from V and 0 bases from J, leaving 14 bases between. The CDR3 has 18 amino acids. The germline V gene encodes CDR1 KGHSH and CDR2 LQKENI. The CDR3 nucleotides are TGTGCCAGCTCACCACCGGGGCCAGGACCATCGAACACCGGGGAGCTGTTTTTT. Amino acid sequence: CASSPPGPGPSNTGELFF.

The chain recombines TRBV6-2 or TRBV6-3 with TRBJ2-7; the D gene is possibly TRBD1 (6 bases). The CDR3 runs to 16 residues. V was cut by 4 bases and J by 0 bases, with 16 bases left in between. Germline V gene lookup returns CDR1 MNHEY and CDR2 SVGEGT. The CDR3 DNA follows: TGTGCCAGCAGTTTGACCGAGGGGGTAAGCTCCTACGAGCAGTACTTC. Translated: CASSLTEGVSSYEQYF.

V is TRBV4-1 and J is TRBJ2-3; no clear D gene. V was pared by 0 bases and J by 4 bases, with 5 bases between. This CDR3 comprises 13 residues. Germline CDR1 MGHRA, CDR2 YSYEKL. In nucleotides, the CDR3 is TGCGCCAGCAGCCAAGATTGGCCAGATACGCAGTATTTT. Translated: CASSQDWPDTQYF.

The chain carries TRBV11-2 and TRBJ2-3; a possible D gene is TRBD2 (6 bases). V lost 5 bases to trimming and J lost 1 base, with 13 bases between them. The CDR3 is 15 amino acids. Germline V gene data show CDR1 as SGHAT and CDR2 as FQNNGV. CDR3 DNA: TGTGCCAGCAGCACGGAGGGCCTAGGCACAGATACGCAGTATTTT. Protein product: CASSTEGLGTDTQYF.

The V call is TRBV7-2, the J call TRBJ1-4; D is unresolved. Germline CDR1 SGHTA, CDR2 FQGNSA. V was trimmed by 0 bases and J by 0 bases, leaving 8 bases between them. The CDR3 runs to 16 residues. CDR3 bases: TGTGCCAGCAGCTTAGCTGTCGGGGCAACTAATGAAAAACTGTTTTTT. Amino acids: CASSLAVGATNEKLFF.

The V and J genes are TRBV18 and TRBJ2-3; possible D gene TRBD1, 6 bases. The CDR3 contains 14 residues. Germline-derived CDR1 and CDR2 are KGHSH and LQKENI. V lost 2 bases and J lost 2, with 8 bases in between. DNA for the CDR3: TGTGCCAGCTCACCATTGGGGGCCACAGATACGCAGTATTTT. It is translated as CASSPLGATDTQYF. Variable domain in full (rest from reference TRBV18 and TRBJ2-3): NAGVMQNPRHLVRRRGQEARLRCSPMKGHSHVYWYRQLPEEGLKFMVYLQKENIIDESGMPKERFSAEFPKEGPSILRIQQVVRGDSAAYFCASSPLGATDTQYFGPGTRLTVL.

The V call is TRBV29-1, the J call TRBJ1-5, with TRBD1 matching over 7 bases. The V segment lost 6 bases and the J segment 1 base; nucleotides outside the gene matches: 3. This CDR3 is 13 amino acids long. CDR1 is SQVTM and CDR2 is ANQGSEA in the germline V gene. The CDR3 sequence: CSVRDSSNQPQHF. CDR3 nucleotide sequence: TGCAGCGTCCGGGACAGCAGCAATCAGCCCCAGCATTTT.

This clone was seen a single time. The chain has TRBV24-1 and TRBJ2-2, with D possibly TRBD1 on 6 matching bases. This CDR3 spans 17 amino acids. Germline V lookup: CDR1 KGHDR, CDR2 SFDVKD. Between the trimmed V and J ends, which lost 0 bases and 1 base, there was a span of 11 bases. The CDR3 nucleotides are TGTGCCACCAGTGATTTGGGCGGCAGGGGGAACACCGGGGAGCTGTTTTTT. Translating it yields CATSDLGGRGNTGELFF.

The chain joins TRBV6-1 to TRBJ2-3; TRBD2 aligns across 7 bases. V shed 3 bases and J 2 bases; nucleotides not matched to a gene: 5. The CDR3 is 15 residues long. The germline CDR1 and CDR2 sequences are MNHNS and SASEGT. CDR3: CASSEASGVTDTQYF. The DNA for the CDR3 is TGTGCCAGCAGTGAGGCTAGCGGCGTCACAGATACGCAGTATTTT.

This sequence joins TRBV4-2 and TRBJ1-2, with a weak D call TRBD1 (5 bases). Looked up from germline, CDR1 is LGHNA and CDR2 is YNFKEQ. Deletions cut 0 bases from V and 0 bases from J, with 11 bases between. The CDR3 contains 16 residues. The CDR3 DNA is TGTGCCAGCAGCCAAGATACAAGGGGCACTAACTATGGCTACACCTTC. It yields the protein CASSQDTRGTNYGYTF.

The chain has TRBV5-1 and TRBJ2-1; possible D gene TRBD2, 5 bases. Germline V gene lookup returns CDR1 SGHRS and CDR2 YFSETQ. Trimming removed 4 bases at V and 8 bases at J, with 19 bases between. This CDR3 spans 15 amino acids. CDR3 protein: CASSPYITPGDEQFF. The CDR3 DNA reads TGCGCCAGCAGCCCCTATATAACCCCCGGGGATGAGCAGTTCTTC.

The J gene is TRBJ1-3, the V gene TRBV7-2; maybe TRBD1 (6 bases). The CDR3 spans 14 residues. From germline, CDR1 is SGHTA and CDR2 FQGNSA. Trimming cost V 6 bases and J 0 bases, with 9 bases left between them. The CDR3, as DNA: TGTGCCAGCAGAGGACAGTTCTCTGGAAACACCATATATTTT. Protein sequence: CASRGQFSGNTIYF.

There are a few counts of this clone. The chain has TRBV6-6 and TRBJ1-6; D unclear. Trimming removed 7 bases from V and 8 bases from J, with 21 bases in between. Germline CDR1 is MNHNY and CDR2 is SVGAGI (reference sequence). The CDR3 runs to 16 residues. The chain's CDR3 is CASNLLPARGDSPLHF. The CDR3 DNA reads TGTGCCAGCAATTTGCTACCGGCCCGCGGGGATTCACCCCTCCACTTT.

The genes are TRBV18 and TRBJ1-1; D is perhaps TRBD1 (6 bases). The germline gives CDR1 KGHSH, CDR2 LQKENI. V lost 4 bases and J lost 0, with 9 bases in between. The CDR3 has 14 residues. CDR3 bases: TGTGCCAGCTCACAGGGGGATATGAACACTGAAGCTTTCTTT. Protein sequence: CASSQGDMNTEAFF. The full variable domain, with the rest looked up from reference TRBV18 and TRBJ1-1, is NAGVMQNPRHLVRRRGQEARLRCSPMKGHSHVYWYRQLPEEGLKFMVYLQKENIIDESGMPKERFSAEFPKEGPSILRIQQVVRGDSAAYFCASSQGDMNTEAFFGQGTRLTVV.

This clone came up a few times. The chain joins TRBV2 to TRBJ1-1, with D hard to call. V shed 5 bases and J shed 4 bases, with 11 bases lying between them. CDR3 length: 13 residues. The germline V gene has CDR1 SNHLY and CDR2 FYNNEI. CDR3 nucleotides: TGTGCCAGCAGTCGGGAGAGGTTCACTGAAGCTTTCTTT. Translated: CASSRERFTEAFF. Variable domain in full (rest from reference TRBV2 and TRBJ1-1): EPEVTQTPSHQVTQMGQEVILRCVPISNHLYFYWYRQILGQKVEFLVSFYNNEISEKSEIFDDQFSVERPDGSNFTLKIRSTKLEDSAMYFCASSRERFTEAFFGQGTRLTVV.

The chain carries TRBV3-1 (or the pseudogene TRBV3-2) and TRBJ2-2, with 7 bases fitting TRBD2. The CDR3 has 14 residues. Germline V lookup: CDR1 LGHDT, CDR2 YNNKEL (reference sequence). Losses at the gene ends were 2 bases for V and 6 bases for J; bases not matched to a gene: 3. The CDR3 nucleotides read TGTGCCAGCAGCCAACGGCTAGCGGCCGGGGAGCTGTTTTTT. This codes for CASSQRLAAGELFF.

The J gene is TRBJ2-2, the V gene TRBV19, with TRBD1 matching 12 bases. Germline V CDR1 and CDR2: LNHDA, SQIVND (reference sequence). V lost 0 bases to trimming and J lost 0 bases; unmatched junction nucleotides: 5. The CDR3 contains 19 residues. Here the CDR3 reads CASSIDVWDRGPNTGELFF. The CDR3 DNA is TGTGCCAGTAGTATAGATGTGTGGGACAGGGGGCCGAACACCGGGGAGCTGTTTTTT. Together with reference TRBV19 and TRBJ2-2, the CDR3 gives the full variable domain: DGGITQSPKYLFRKEGQNVTLSCEQNLNHDAMYWYRQDPGQGLRLIYYSQIVNDFQKGDIAEGYSVSREKKESFPLTVTSAQKNPTAFYLCASSIDVWDRGPNTGELFFGEGSRLTVL.

This chain connects TRBV7-6 to TRBJ1-2, with 8 bases aligning to TRBD1. Trimming cost V 3 bases and J 0 bases; bases outside gene matches: 6. Per the germline V gene, CDR1 is SGHVS and CDR2 is FNYEAQ. The CDR3 spans 16 residues. The CDR3 region has the DNA TGTGCCAGCAGCTTGGGACAGGCCACAGCTAACTATGGCTACACCTTC. Residues: CASSLGQATANYGYTF.

The chain is built from TRBV27 and TRBJ1-2, with a weak D call TRBD1 (6 bases). Looked up from germline, CDR1 is MNHEY and CDR2 is SMNVEV (reference sequence). This CDR3 contains 14 residues. Trimming left V 4 bases short and J 4 bases short, with 13 bases between. The CDR3 DNA reads TGTGCCAGCAGTTCCGGACAGCATTCCTATGGCTACACCTTC. Protein sequence: CASSSGQHSYGYTF.

This clone has a single count. The V and J genes are TRBV7-9 and TRBJ2-2, with 8 bases fitting TRBD1. This CDR3 contains 15 residues. Germline-derived CDR1 and CDR2 are SEHNR and FQNEAQ (reference sequence). V was pared by 2 bases and J by 6 bases, with 5 bases of the junction left unmatched. CDR3 in DNA: TGTGCCAGCAGCTTACAGGGGGCTATTTCCGGGGAGCTGTTTTTT. Its protein product is CASSLQGAISGELFF.

The genes are TRBV24-1 and TRBJ2-7; D is perhaps TRBD2 (6 bases). The CDR3 spans 14 residues. Germline lookup yields CDR1 KGHDR and CDR2 SFDVKD. The V end lost 3 bases, the J end lost 4 bases, and 12 bases lay between the germline ends. CDR3 protein: CATSDVGGGYEQYF. The CDR3 DNA follows: TGTGCCACCAGTGATGTGGGGGGAGGATACGAGCAGTACTTC.

The V gene is TRBV10-3, the J gene TRBJ1-2; TRBD1 aligns across 8 bases. Germline trimming cut 3 bases from V and 6 bases from J; bases unmatched to any gene: 9. CDR1 and CDR2 from the germline V gene are ENHRY and SYGVKD. This CDR3 is 15 amino acids long. In nucleotides, the CDR3 is TGTGCCATCAGTGATCCGGGACAGGCTCTTAATGGCTACACCTTC. Translated, it gives CAISDPGQALNGYTF.

CDR3 in amino acids: CASSPIGPKNIQYF. The CDR3, as DNA: TGTGCCAGCAGCCCTATTGGGCCCAAAAACATTCAGTACTTC. The chain employs TRBV28 and TRBJ2-4, with D unclear. Trimming removed 6 bases from V and 2 bases from J, with 11 bases in between. The length of the CDR3 is 14 residues. Germline values: CDR1 MDHEN, CDR2 SYDVKM.